This TCR beta chain was identified during a study of T cell responses to AZD1222 COVID-19 vaccine. Germline-derived CDR1 and CDR2 are SGHDN and FVKESK. Germline trimming cut 3 bases from V and 4 bases from J; bases unmatched to any gene: 10. CDR3 length: 16 amino acids. The protocol was immunoSEQ multiplex PCR, while the TCRdb copy is restricted to in-frame clones and leaves out a portion. Of roughly 190,000 clones listed, roughly 88% are singletons. This receptor was identified in an adult in good health. The rearrangement uses TRBV14 and TRBJ2-5; 8 bases fit TRBD1. The source was peripheral blood, collected on day 0 of AZD1222 vaccination. The CDR3 region has the DNA TGTGCCAGCAGCCACAGGGACAGGTGGGCTCGAGAGACCCAGTACTTC. Protein: CASSHRDRWARETQYF. Combining the CDR3 with reference TRBV14 and TRBJ2-5 gives the whole variable domain EAGVTQFPSHSVIEKGQTVTLRCDPISGHDNLYWYRRVMGKEIKFLLHFVKESKQDESGMPNNRFLAERTGGTYSTLKVQPAELEDSGVYFCASSHRDRWARETQYFGPGTRLLVL.